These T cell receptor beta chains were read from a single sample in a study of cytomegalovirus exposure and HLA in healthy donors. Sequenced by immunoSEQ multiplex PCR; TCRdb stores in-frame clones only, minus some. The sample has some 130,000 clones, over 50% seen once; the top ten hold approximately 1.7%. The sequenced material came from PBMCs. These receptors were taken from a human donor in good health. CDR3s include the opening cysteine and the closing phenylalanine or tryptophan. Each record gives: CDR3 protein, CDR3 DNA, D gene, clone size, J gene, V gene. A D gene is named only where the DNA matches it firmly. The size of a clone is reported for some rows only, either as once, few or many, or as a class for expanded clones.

cdr3_aa: CASGGQETQYF
cdr3_nt: TGTGCCAGCGGAGGGCAAGAGACCCAGTACTTC
d_call: .
clone_size: .
j_call: TRBJ2-5
v_call: TRBV28

cdr3_aa: CASSPSGTGLNEQYF
cdr3_nt: TGTGCCAGCAGCCCGTCCGGGACAGGGCTCAACGAGCAGTACTTC
d_call: TRBD1
clone_size: .
j_call: TRBJ2-7
v_call: TRBV13

cdr3_aa: CASSSDRFYGYTF
cdr3_nt: TGTGCCAGCAGCTCCGACAGATTCTATGGCTACACCTTC
d_call: .
clone_size: .
j_call: TRBJ1-2
v_call: TRBV7-9

cdr3_aa: CASSLSGRGTDTQYF
cdr3_nt: TGTGCCAGCAGCTTAAGCGGGAGGGGCACAGATACGCAGTATTTT
d_call: TRBD2
clone_size: .
j_call: TRBJ2-3
v_call: TRBV7-2

cdr3_aa: CASSEARDQPQHF
cdr3_nt: TGTGCCAGCAGTGAAGCGAGAGATCAGCCCCAGCATTTT
d_call: .
clone_size: .
j_call: TRBJ1-5
v_call: TRBV2

cdr3_aa: CASNDQGLNTEAFF
cdr3_nt: TGTGCCAGCAATGACCAGGGGCTGAACACTGAAGCTTTCTTT
d_call: .
clone_size: few
j_call: TRBJ1-1
v_call: TRBV6-1

cdr3_aa: CASSETGRGGEKLFF
cdr3_nt: TGTGCCAGCAGTGAGACGGGCCGGGGTGGTGAAAAACTGTTTTTT
d_call: .
clone_size: once
j_call: TRBJ1-4
v_call: TRBV2

cdr3_aa: CASSPLGSYEQYF
cdr3_nt: TGTGCCAGCAGTCCACTAGGATCCTACGAGCAGTACTTC
d_call: .
clone_size: few
j_call: TRBJ2-7
v_call: TRBV28

cdr3_aa: CATSERGGPNEAFF
cdr3_nt: TGTGCCACCAGCGAGAGAGGGGGTCCCAATGAAGCTTTCTTT
d_call: .
clone_size: .
j_call: TRBJ1-1
v_call: TRBV15

cdr3_aa: CASSIDRGYEQYF
cdr3_nt: TGTGCCAGTAGTATAGATAGGGGCTACGAGCAGTACTTC
d_call: .
clone_size: few
j_call: TRBJ2-7
v_call: TRBV19

cdr3_aa: CASSKTSGSTGELFF
cdr3_nt: TGTGCCAGCAGCAAGACTAGCGGGAGTACCGGGGAGCTGTTTTTT
d_call: TRBD2
clone_size: .
j_call: TRBJ2-2
v_call: TRBV9

cdr3_aa: CASSRQGPTGELFF
cdr3_nt: TGTGCCAGCAGCCGACAGGGACCCACCGGGGAGCTGTTTTTT
d_call: TRBD1
clone_size: .
j_call: TRBJ2-2
v_call: TRBV7-9

cdr3_aa: CASSLDRSPDTQYF
cdr3_nt: TGTGCCAGCTCACTTGACAGGTCTCCAGATACGCAGTATTTT
d_call: .
clone_size: few
j_call: TRBJ2-3
v_call: TRBV18